These T cell receptor beta chains were read from a single sample in a study of shared clonotypes between healthy human individuals. Assay used: immunoSEQ multiplex PCR; TCRdb lists only in-frame clones, some missing. The sample has 2 million to 3 million clones, just over 90% seen once. Sequenced input: naive CD4+ T cells sorted from blood. The source of these receptors is a man younger than 35 in good health. CDR3s include the opening cysteine and the closing phenylalanine or tryptophan. The order of the fields is J gene, V gene, D gene, clone size, CDR3 protein, CDR3 DNA. D genes are given only for firm matches. Clone size appears in some rows only: once, few, many, or a class for an expanded clone.

TRBJ2-1 TRBV5-4 TRBD2 . CASSLVGGTIYNEQFF TGTGCCAGCAGCTTGGTGGGGGGGACCATCTACAATGAGCAGTTCTTC
TRBJ1-3 TRBV7-2 . . CASSVTGGNTIYF TGTGCCAGCAGTGTAACGGGAGGAAACACCATATATTTT
TRBJ2-5 TRBV2 . . CASTLTWAVLQETQYF TGTGCCAGCACCCTCACCTGGGCGGTGCTCCAAGAGACCCAGTACTTC
TRBJ2-1 TRBV11-2 TRBD2 . CASSTVAGGPHEQFF TGTGCCAGCAGCACAGTAGCGGGAGGGCCACATGAGCAGTTCTTC
TRBJ2-3 TRBV2 . . CASSEGRLTDTQYF TGTGCCAGCAGTGAGGGGAGGCTCACAGATACGCAGTATTTT
TRBJ2-1 TRBV5-4 . . CASSLGTQLHNEQFF TGTGCCAGCAGCTTGGGGACCCAACTTCACAATGAGCAGTTCTTC
TRBJ1-3 TRBV5-1 . once CASSLEGSRSGNTIYF TGCGCCAGCAGCTTGGAGGGCAGTCGCTCTGGAAACACCATATATTTT
TRBJ1-5 TRBV6-6 . . CASSGGTIPLNQPQHF TGTGCCAGCAGTGGGGGGACTATCCCATTAAATCAGCCCCAGCATTTT
TRBJ2-3 TRBV12-5 . . CASGLVFWDGRDTQYF TGTGCTAGTGGTTTGGTTTTCTGGGATGGTAGGGATACGCAGTATTTT
TRBJ2-7 TRBV6-5 TRBD1 . CASSQGESYEQYF TGTGCCAGCAGTCAGGGGGAATCCTACGAGCAGTACTTC
TRBJ2-2 TRBV19 . once CASSPRHTNTGELFF TGTGCCAGTAGTCCCAGACACACGAACACCGGGGAGCTGTTTTTT
TRBJ1-4 TRBV14 . . CASSQIPNEKLFF TGTGCCAGCAGCCAGATACCTAATGAAAAACTGTTTTTT
TRBJ1-2 TRBV28 . . CASRPRGPTNYGYTF TGTGCCAGCAGGCCCAGGGGACCGACTAACTATGGCTACACCTTC
TRBJ1-5 TRBV29-1 . . CSVAAGSGQPQHF TGCAGCGTCGCGGCAGGGAGCGGGCAGCCCCAGCATTTT
TRBJ1-4 TRBV2 . few CASIDEKLFF TGTGCCAGCATCGATGAAAAACTGTTTTTT
TRBJ2-7 TRBV30 . . CAWSVRGAFYEQYF TGTGCCTGGAGTGTACGGGGGGCCTTCTACGAGCAGTACTTC
TRBJ2-7 TRBV6-5 . . CASSRRTANSYEQYF TGTGCCAGCAGTCGAAGGACAGCAAACTCCTACGAGCAGTACTTC